The entry that follows covers one TCR beta chain sequence. Its antigen remains unidentified. The source of the sample is a study of graft-versus-host responses after intestinal transplantation. Study-level background: Among the recipients, transplants were multivisceral, liver-intestinal, or isolated intestinal. Anti-thymocyte globulin induction, then tacrolimus and steroids for about 3 years, went to all recipients. General study points: Recipient marrow held GvH clones, some first seen in ileum or blood. Early post-transplant HvG declines tracked with peak circulating GvH clone levels.

The method was immunoSEQ multiplex PCR; TCRdb's version includes in-frame clones alone and lacks a portion of them. This table holds approximately 63,000 clones, roughly 93% found once. V was cut by 3 bases and J by 7 bases, with 25 bases left in between. This CDR3 spans 17 amino acids. Germline values: CDR1 SGDLS, CDR2 YYNGEE. Sequencing used unstimulated CD4+ T cells sorted from spleen or lymph node cells, obtained before transplant. This chain connects TRBV9 to TRBJ1-2; D is possibly TRBD1 (5 bases). The TCR was taken from a human donor who was the organ donor for an intestinal transplant. CDR3 in DNA: TGTGCCAGCAGCGCCTCCATCGGGACCCGCCCCCCCTTTGGCTACACCTTC. It translates to CASSASIGTRPPFGYTF.